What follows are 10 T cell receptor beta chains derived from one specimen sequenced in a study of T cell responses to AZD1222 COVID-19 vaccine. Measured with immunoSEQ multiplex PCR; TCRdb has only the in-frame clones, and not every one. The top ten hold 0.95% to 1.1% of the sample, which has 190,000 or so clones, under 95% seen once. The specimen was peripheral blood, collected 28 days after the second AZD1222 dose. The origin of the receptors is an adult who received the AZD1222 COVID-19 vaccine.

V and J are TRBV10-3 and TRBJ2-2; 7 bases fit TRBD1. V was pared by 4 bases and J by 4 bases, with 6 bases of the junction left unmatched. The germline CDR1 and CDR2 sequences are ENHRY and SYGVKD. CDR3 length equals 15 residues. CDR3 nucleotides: TGTGCCATCAGTGCCGGGACAGTGAGCACCGGGGAGCTGTTTTTT. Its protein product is CAISAGTVSTGELFF.

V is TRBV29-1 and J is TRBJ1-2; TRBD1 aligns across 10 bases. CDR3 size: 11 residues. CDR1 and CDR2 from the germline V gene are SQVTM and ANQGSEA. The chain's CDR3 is CRGGQGERYTF. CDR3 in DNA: TGCAGAGGCGGACAGGGGGAACGCTACACCTTC.

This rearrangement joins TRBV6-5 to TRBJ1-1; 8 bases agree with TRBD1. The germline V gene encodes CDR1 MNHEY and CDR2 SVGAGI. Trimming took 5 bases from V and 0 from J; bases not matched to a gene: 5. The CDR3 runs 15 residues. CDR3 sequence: CASSPRQGLNTEAFF. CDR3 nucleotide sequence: TGTGCCAGCAGTCCTCGACAGGGGCTGAACACTGAAGCTTTCTTT.

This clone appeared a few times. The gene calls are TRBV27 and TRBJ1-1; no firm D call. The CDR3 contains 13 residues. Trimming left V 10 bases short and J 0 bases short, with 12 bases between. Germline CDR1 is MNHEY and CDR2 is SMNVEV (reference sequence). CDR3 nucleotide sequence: TGTGCCACGGGAAACAACTTGAACACTGAAGCTTTCTTT. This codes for CATGNNLNTEAFF.

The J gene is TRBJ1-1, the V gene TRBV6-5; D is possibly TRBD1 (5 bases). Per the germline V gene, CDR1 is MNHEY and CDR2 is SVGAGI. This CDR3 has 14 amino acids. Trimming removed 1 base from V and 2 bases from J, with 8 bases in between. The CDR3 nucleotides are TGTGCCAGCAGTTACTTGGGGGGTAACACTGAAGCTTTCTTT. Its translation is CASSYLGGNTEAFF.

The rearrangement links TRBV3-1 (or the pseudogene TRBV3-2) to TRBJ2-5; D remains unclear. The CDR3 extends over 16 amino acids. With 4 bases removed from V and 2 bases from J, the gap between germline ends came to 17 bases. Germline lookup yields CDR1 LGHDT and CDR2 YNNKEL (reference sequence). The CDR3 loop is CASSPLPSRGQETQYF. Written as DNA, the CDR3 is TGTGCCAGCAGCCCTCTCCCCTCTAGAGGTCAAGAGACCCAGTACTTC.

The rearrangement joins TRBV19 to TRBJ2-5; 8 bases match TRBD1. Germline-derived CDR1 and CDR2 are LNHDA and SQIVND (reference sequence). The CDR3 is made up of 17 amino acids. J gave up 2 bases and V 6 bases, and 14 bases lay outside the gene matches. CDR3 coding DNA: TGTGCCAGTAGCGCGTCAGGGGGCTTGTTGGTACAAGAGACCCAGTACTTC. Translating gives CASSASGGLLVQETQYF.

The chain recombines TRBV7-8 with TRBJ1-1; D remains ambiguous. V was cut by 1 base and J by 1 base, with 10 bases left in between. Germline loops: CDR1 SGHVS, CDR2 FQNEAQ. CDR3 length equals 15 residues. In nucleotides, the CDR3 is TGTGCCAGCAGCTTAGGAGCCTGGGGGAACACTGAAGCTTTCTTT. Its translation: CASSLGAWGNTEAFF.

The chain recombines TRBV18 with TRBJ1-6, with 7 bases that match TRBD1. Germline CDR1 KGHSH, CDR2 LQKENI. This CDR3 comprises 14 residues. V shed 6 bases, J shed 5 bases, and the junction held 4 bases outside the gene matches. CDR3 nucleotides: TGTGCCAGCTCCCCGGGACAGAATAATTCACCCCTCCACTTT. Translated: CASSPGQNNSPLHF.

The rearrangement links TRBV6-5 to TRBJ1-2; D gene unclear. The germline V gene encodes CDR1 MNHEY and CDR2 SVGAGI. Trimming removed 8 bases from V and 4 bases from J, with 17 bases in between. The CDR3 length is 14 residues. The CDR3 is CASSEDVGRYGYTF. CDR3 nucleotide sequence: TGTGCCAGCTCAGAAGATGTCGGGCGCTATGGCTACACCTTC.